This T cell receptor (beta chain) originates from a study of long-term antiretroviral therapy in people with HIV (dated by TCRdb to the early 2020s). For context, the study as a whole: The earliest samples were collected roughly a decade before the 2015 WHO recommendation for immediate ART, at a time when ART was usually postponed until CD4 counts fell. Whether ART initiation and durable HIV suppression were associated with changes in peripheral blood TRB repertoire composition and diversity was tested in a retrospective serial study. A total of 150 to 200 cryopreserved PBMC samples came from 25 to 30 adults with confirmed HIV infection and were collected serially over a mean of roughly 6 years (range 1-12). Of the roughly 30 participants with HIV, ten to eleven were female. No cross-contamination during QIAcube processing was shown when test extractions of a monoclonal T-cell line were performed alongside about 30 polyclonal samples. The full study reports these points: CDR3 length ranges in HIV repertoires were narrower than in controls, and network structure suggested an antigen-experienced repertoire with only a slight naive shift after ART. Because pre-ART samples had limited cell numbers, profiling was done on unsorted PBMC rather than on sorted CD4+ and CD8+ T cells. The samples were dated from 2004 to 2017, and the ART regimens that were used may be less effective than current ART regimens. At every time point, the repertoire was dominated by expanded TRB clones first identified before ART initiation, although this dominance fluctuated and, in many PLHIV, declined after ART. Since PBMC availability was limited, sequencing covered only the TCR beta chain, with no alpha chain pairing. A significant increase in TRB diversity was found to be associated with ART initiation, although TRB diversity was observed to remain significantly below that of transplant donor controls even after long-term ART. Inferences about post-ART repertoire changes are limited because no data were available on ART adherence, viral resistance or therapy changes.

Inclusion was restricted to participants for whom at least one PBMC sample before ART initiation and at least two post-ART samples were available. Every participant with HIV received treatment in the United States of America. Before DNA extraction, cryopreserved samples of about 0.95-11 million PBMC were thawed and washed. At the time of the earliest PBMC sample, participants with HIV were aged between about 20 and 54 years. PBMC samples were contributed by each participant from 1-4 timepoints before ART initiation and 2-8 timepoints after ART initiation, with a median of 7 samples. Serial HIV viral load, CD4+ T-cell count, ART history and demographic data were obtained for every participant. Genomic DNA was extracted from unsorted PBMC with a Qiagen kit on a QIAcube, with processing performed in batches of 12 samples. The germline V gene encodes CDR1 KGHSH and CDR2 LQKENI. V gives up 2 bases and J gives up 2 bases, and the segment between their germline ends measures 7 bases. The CDR3 goes from the cysteine to the phenylalanine over 13 residues. Just CDR3 DNA is preserved here, 39 bases in frame from base 1.

A note on this clone: Its target antigen remains unknown. The record has no base qualities; no much larger clone is one base away.

Sequencing of the TRB variable region was done with the immunoSEQ hsTCRB v3.0 assay at survey level resolution. A depth of about 35,000-50,000 T-cell genomes per sample was targeted for TRB sequencing. An Illumina MiSeq with a v3 150-cycle kit was used to sequence the pooled TRB libraries. In the source study's methods: Repertoire analysis ran in R within a reproducible Nextflow workflow covering QC, data transformation and analysis. LymphoSeq2, an R package for exploring AIRR-Seq data, was used to implement the custom analyses. A few samples that yielded fewer than 5000 total TRB sequences were excluded, so that under 200 HIV repertoires were analyzed. Among the roughly 180 retained HIV repertoires, 55 to 60 were collected before ART initiation and around 130 after ART initiation. Each repertoire was downsampled to 5000 TRB nucleotide sequences, and summary statistics were averaged across 100 downsampling iterations. Only TRB sequences with CDR3 regions of at least seven amino acids were retained for analysis. A Shannon entropy-derived clonality score and the Gini coefficient were used to measure diversity. Repertoire networks linked the top 5000 CDR3 amino acid sequences whenever two sequences differed by an edit distance of one. Antigen specificity groups and MHC restriction were predicted for TRB CDR3 amino acid sequences with GLIPH2. CDR3 amino acid sequences were matched against VDJdb and McPAS-TCR to flag known CMV, EBV, HIV or tissue antigen associations. Pre-ART, post-ART and control groups were compared with Wilcoxon signed-rank tests and Holm-Bonferroni correction. This is the immuneACCESS table as TCRdb keeps it, with only in-frame sequences that have V and J called. A part of the clones is gone; compared with another copy, unresolved V genes explain less than half, and the rest is unexplained. Clone size and V and J calls were adopted from that table, with D and trimming inferred from the DNA. The sample yields approximately 31,000 clones; around 72% were counted once. Of the sample, under 8.5% is held by the ten largest clones.

The chain is made from TRBV18 and TRBJ2-7; the D gene is possibly TRBD2, with 5 bases matching. The source material was unsorted PBMCs, sampled 3.1 years after starting antiretroviral therapy. The sequence was collected from a woman aged 45-65 years with HIV. The CDR3 region: CASSPGRPYEQYF. The nucleotides are TGTGCCAGCTCACCAGGGAGACCCTACGAGCAGTACTTC.